Listed below are T cell receptor beta chains from one sample, sequenced in a study of blood T cell repertoires in COVID-19. Measured with immunoSEQ multiplex PCR; TCRdb has only the in-frame clones, and not every one. The sample includes over 200,000 clones, around nine tenths of them seen just once. The sequenced sample consisted of PBMCs or T cells enriched from blood (not recorded which). These TCRs come from a woman younger than 45 who had been exposed to COVID-19. The conserved cysteine and the conserved F or W are not part of the CDR3 here.

j_call v_call cdr3_aa
TRBJ2-1 TRBV2 ASTRGGLAGFNEQF
TRBJ1-4 TRBV3-1/TRBV3-2 ASSQDRSTTNEKLF
TRBJ2-3 TRBV6-5 ASSLGGEEDTQY
TRBJ2-1 TRBV9 ASSVDYGSGEYNEQF
TRBJ1-6 TRBV3-1/TRBV3-2 ASSQDGFYNSPLH
TRBJ1-1 TRBV7-9 ASSLVGQGNTEAF
TRBJ2-7 TRBV4-1 ASSEQGREQY
TRBJ2-1 TRBV4-1 ASSQPTSGDYNEQF
TRBJ1-1 TRBV19 ASSLWGGTVLWDTEAF
TRBJ2-1 TRBV5-5 ASSSRDNRDEQF
TRBJ2-1 TRBV19 ASSMGAINNEQF
TRBJ2-7 TRBV10-3 AISDPFSGYYEQY
TRBJ1-1 TRBV19 ASSIPGGTEAF
TRBJ2-1 TRBV19 ASSASSGSSYNEQF
TRBJ2-1 TRBV10-3 AISPGLAGASSAAEQF
TRBJ1-5 TRBV2 ASSEARQPQH
TRBJ2-1 TRBV3-1/TRBV3-2 ASSQALAGSYNEQF
TRBJ2-7 TRBV13 ASSLLFRGQGGNEQY
TRBJ2-3 TRBV7-9 ASSTGQISTDTQY
TRBJ2-2 TRBV6-4 ASSATSGRPTGELF
TRBJ1-4 TRBV7-9 ASSYTGGWEKLF
TRBJ2-1 TRBV11-2 ASSLEDKGNEQF
TRBJ1-3 TRBV4-2 ASSQSSALAGNTIY
TRBJ2-3 TRBV30 AWTSGRARDTQY
TRBJ2-5 TRBV6-5 ASSFSGSFETQY